The 5 T cell receptor beta chains presented below share a single source sample, sequenced in a study of T cell responses to AZD1222 COVID-19 vaccine. Clones were sequenced by immunoSEQ multiplex PCR, and TCRdb holds only the in-frame ones, with some missing. The sample includes 130,000 to 150,000 clones, roughly 90% of them seen just once. The starting material was peripheral blood, obtained on day 0 of AZD1222 vaccination. The source is an adult in good health.

CDR3 nucleotides: TGTGCCAGCAGCCAAGCCTCAGGGGGCATGGACGAGCAGTACTTC. Protein sequence: CASSQASGGMDEQYF. This chain joins TRBV3-1 (or the pseudogene TRBV3-2) and TRBJ2-7; 8 bases are shared with TRBD1. J gave up 5 bases and V 1 base, and 7 bases lay outside the gene matches. CDR3 length: 15 amino acids. CDR1 is LGHDT and CDR2 is YNNKEL in the germline V gene (reference sequence).

The chain couples TRBV24-1 to TRBJ2-2, with TRBD2 matching over 8 bases. The CDR3 totals 15 residues. The V gene's germline CDR1 is KGHDR and CDR2 SFDVKD. V gave up 1 base and J gave up 3 bases; unmatched junction bases: 0. CDR3 loop: CATSDFSGDTGELFF. CDR3 sequence (DNA): TGTGCCACCAGTGATTTTAGCGGGGACACCGGGGAGCTGTTTTTT.

The chain combines TRBV11-2 with TRBJ2-5; 7 bases agree with TRBD2. The CDR3 spans 16 residues. Looked up from germline, CDR1 is SGHAT and CDR2 is FQNNGV. The J segment lost 2 bases and the V segment lost 0 bases, leaving 6 bases of the junction unmatched. The chain's CDR3 is CASSLEVAGTQETQYF. CDR3 DNA sequence: TGTGCCAGCAGCTTAGAGGTAGCGGGTACACAAGAGACCCAGTACTTC.

V gene TRBV28 combines with J gene TRBJ1-5; no definite D call. CDR1 and CDR2 (germline): MDHEN, SYDVKM. The CDR3 has 15 amino acids. V was shortened by 6 bases and J by 7 bases, with 19 bases between the two germline ends. CDR3 residues: CASSSAAGLAQPQHF. DNA of the CDR3: TGTGCCAGCAGCTCCGCGGCGGGTCTGGCGCAGCCCCAGCATTTT.

This clone was counted once. Other DNA sequences in this specimen translate into the identical CDR3. The chain couples TRBV7-2 to TRBJ1-3, with no clear D. Germline CDR1 SGHTA, CDR2 FQGNSA. V was clipped by 1 base and J by 0 bases, with 4 bases between them. The CDR3 sequence is 14 residues long. This chain's CDR3 is CASSLVSSGNTIYF. The CDR3 nucleotides read TGTGCCAGCAGCTTAGTTTCCTCTGGAAACACCATATATTTT.